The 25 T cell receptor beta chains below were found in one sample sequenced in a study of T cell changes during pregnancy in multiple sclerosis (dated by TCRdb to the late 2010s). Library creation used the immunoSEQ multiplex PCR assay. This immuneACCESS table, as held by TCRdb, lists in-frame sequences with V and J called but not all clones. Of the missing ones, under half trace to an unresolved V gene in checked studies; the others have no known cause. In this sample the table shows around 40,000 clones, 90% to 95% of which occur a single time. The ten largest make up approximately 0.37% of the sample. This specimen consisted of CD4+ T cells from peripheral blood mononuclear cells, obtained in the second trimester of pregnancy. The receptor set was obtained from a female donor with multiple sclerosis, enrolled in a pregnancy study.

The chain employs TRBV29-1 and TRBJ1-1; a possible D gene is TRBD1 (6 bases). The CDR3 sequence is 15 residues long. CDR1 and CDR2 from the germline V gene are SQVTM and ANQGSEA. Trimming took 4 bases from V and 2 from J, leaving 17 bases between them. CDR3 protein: CSVAPRGAENTEAFF. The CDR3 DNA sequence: TGCAGCGTTGCGCCCCGGGGGGCGGAAAACACTGAAGCTTTCTTT.

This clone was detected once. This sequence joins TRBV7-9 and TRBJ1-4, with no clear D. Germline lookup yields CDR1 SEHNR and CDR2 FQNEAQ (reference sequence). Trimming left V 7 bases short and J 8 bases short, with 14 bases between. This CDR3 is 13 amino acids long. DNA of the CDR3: TGTGCCAGCACTAGCTGGGGTGGGGAAAAACTGTTTTTT. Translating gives CASTSWGGEKLFF.

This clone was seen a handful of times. Written as DNA, the CDR3 is TGTGCCAGCAGTTACTCGCGGACAGCCTTCTATGGCTACACCTTC. This encodes CASSYSRTAFYGYTF. The V call is TRBV6-5, the J call TRBJ1-2, with D perhaps matching TRBD1 (6 bases). The length of the CDR3 is 15 residues. Germline CDR1 is MNHEY and CDR2 is SVGAGI. V gave up 0 bases and J gave up 4 bases, with 12 bases separating them.

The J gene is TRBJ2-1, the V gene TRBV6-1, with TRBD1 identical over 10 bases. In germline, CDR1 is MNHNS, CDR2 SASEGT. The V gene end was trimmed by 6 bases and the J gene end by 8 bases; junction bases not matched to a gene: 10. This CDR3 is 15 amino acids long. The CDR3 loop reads CASSSGTGATYEQFF. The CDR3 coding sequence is TGTGCCAGCAGCTCCGGGACAGGGGCTACCTATGAGCAGTTCTTC.

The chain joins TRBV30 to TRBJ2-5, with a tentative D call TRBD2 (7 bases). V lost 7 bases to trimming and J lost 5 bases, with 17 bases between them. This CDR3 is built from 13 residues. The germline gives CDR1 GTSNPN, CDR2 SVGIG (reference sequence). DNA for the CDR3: TGTGCCTCCCAGAAGGGGGGGCCTGAGACCCAGTACTTC. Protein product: CASQKGGPETQYF.

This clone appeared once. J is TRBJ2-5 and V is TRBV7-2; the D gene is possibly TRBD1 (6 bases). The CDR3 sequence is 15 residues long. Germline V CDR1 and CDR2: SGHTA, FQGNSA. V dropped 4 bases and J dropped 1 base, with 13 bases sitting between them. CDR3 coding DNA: TGTGCCAGCAGCTACCCATTAGGGGGCCAAGAGACCCAGTACTTC. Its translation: CASSYPLGGQETQYF.

The CDR3 here is CASSPLDLSSYEQYF. CDR3 nucleotide sequence: TGTGCCAGCAGTCCTTTAGATCTTAGCTCCTACGAGCAGTACTTC. The gene calls are TRBV6-5 and TRBJ2-7, with D unclear. V shed 5 bases and J shed 0 bases, with 14 bases lying between them. Germline CDR1 MNHEY, CDR2 SVGAGI. CDR3 length: 15 amino acids.

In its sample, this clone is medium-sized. For the CDR3, the DNA is TGCGCCAGCAGCCAAGTTGTGATTCGGGACAGGGCTTTAGGCTACACCTTC. It is translated as CASSQVVIRDRALGYTF. The chain has TRBV4-1 and TRBJ1-2; 9 bases align to TRBD1. This CDR3 has 17 residues. Germline V lookup: CDR1 MGHRA, CDR2 YSYEKL. V trimming: 1 base; J trimming: 8 bases; junction bases outside the gene matches: 14.

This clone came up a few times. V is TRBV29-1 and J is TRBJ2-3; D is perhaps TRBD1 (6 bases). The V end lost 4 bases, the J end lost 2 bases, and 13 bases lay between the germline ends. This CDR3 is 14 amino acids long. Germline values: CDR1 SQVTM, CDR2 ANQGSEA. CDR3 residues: CSVVQQGTTDTQYF. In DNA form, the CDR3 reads TGCAGCGTTGTACAACAGGGAACCACAGATACGCAGTATTTT.

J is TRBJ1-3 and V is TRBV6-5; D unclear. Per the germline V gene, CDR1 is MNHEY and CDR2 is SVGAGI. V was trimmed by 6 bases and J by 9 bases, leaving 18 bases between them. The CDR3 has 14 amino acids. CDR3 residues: CASRPGTNRGTIYF. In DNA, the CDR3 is TGTGCCAGCAGACCCGGTACTAATCGGGGCACCATATATTTT.

The CDR3 loop is CGLDRGRKLFF. The CDR3, as DNA: TGCGGACTCGACAGGGGGCGAAAACTGTTTTTT. V usage is TRBV20-1 and J usage is TRBJ1-4; the match to TRBD1 covers 10 bases. CDR3 length: 11 amino acids. The germline CDR1 and CDR2 sequences are DFQATT and SNEGSKA (reference sequence).

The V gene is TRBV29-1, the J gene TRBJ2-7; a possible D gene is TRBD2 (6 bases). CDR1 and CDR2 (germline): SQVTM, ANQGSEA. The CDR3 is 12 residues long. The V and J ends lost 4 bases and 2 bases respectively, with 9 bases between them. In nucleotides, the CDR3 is TGCAGCGTTGGCTGGGAGGCCTACGAGCAGTACTTC. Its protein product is CSVGWEAYEQYF.

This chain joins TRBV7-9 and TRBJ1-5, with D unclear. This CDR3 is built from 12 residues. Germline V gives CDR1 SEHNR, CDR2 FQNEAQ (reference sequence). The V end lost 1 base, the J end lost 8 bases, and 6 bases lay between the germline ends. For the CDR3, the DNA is TGTGCCAGCAGCTTAGATGTTAAGCCCCAGCATTTT. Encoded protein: CASSLDVKPQHF. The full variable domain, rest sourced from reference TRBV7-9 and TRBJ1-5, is DTGVSQNPRHKITKRGQNVTFRCDPISEHNRLYWYRQTLGQGPEFLTYFQNEAQLEKSRLLSDRFSAERPKGSFSTLEIQRTEQGDSAMYLCASSLDVKPQHFGDGTRLSIL.

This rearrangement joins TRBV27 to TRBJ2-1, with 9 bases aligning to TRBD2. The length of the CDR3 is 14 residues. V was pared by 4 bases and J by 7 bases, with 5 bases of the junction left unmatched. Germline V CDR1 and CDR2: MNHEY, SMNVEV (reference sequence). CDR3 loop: CASSSPGLANEQFF. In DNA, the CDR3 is TGTGCCAGCAGTTCTCCGGGACTAGCAAATGAGCAGTTCTTC.

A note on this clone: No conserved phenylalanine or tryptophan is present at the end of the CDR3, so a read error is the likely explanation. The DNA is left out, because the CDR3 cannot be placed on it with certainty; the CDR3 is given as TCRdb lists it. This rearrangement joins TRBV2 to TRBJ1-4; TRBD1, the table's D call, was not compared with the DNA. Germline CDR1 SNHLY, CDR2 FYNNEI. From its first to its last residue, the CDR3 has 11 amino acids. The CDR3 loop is CASGSGTASEI.

The CDR3 DNA follows: TGTGCCAGCAGCTTTCAGGGGGGTGCCTACAATGAGCAGTTCTTC. It yields the protein CASSFQGGAYNEQFF. The rearrangement uses TRBV7-9 and TRBJ2-1; D may be TRBD1 (7 bases). The ends were cut back, 3 bases at V and 2 bases at J, with 11 bases in the middle. The CDR3 totals 15 residues. Germline V gives CDR1 SEHNR, CDR2 FQNEAQ (reference sequence).

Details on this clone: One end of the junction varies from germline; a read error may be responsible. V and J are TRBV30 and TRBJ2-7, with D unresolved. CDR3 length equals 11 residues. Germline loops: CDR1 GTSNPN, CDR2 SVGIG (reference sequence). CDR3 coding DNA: TGTGCCTGGAGCAGAAACTACGGGCAGTACTTC. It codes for CAWSRNYGQYF. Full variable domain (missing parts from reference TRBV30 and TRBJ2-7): SQTIHQWPATLVQPVGSPLSLECTVEGTSNPNLYWYRQAAGRGLQLLFYSVGIGQISSEVPQNLSASRPQDRQFILSSKKLLLSDSGFYLCAWSRNYGQYFGPGTRLTVT.

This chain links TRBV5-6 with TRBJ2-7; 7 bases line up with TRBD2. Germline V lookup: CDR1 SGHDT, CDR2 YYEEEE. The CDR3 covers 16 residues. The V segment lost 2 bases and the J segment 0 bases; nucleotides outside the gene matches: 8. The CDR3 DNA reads TGTGCCAGCAGCTTAGTCCCTAGCGGTTACTCCTACGAGCAGTACTTC. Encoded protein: CASSLVPSGYSYEQYF. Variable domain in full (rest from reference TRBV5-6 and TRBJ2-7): DAGVTQSPTHLIKTRGQQVTLRCSPKSGHDTVSWYQQALGQGPQFIFQYYEEEERQRGNFPDRFSGHQFPNYSSELNVNALLLGDSALYLCASSLVPSGYSYEQYFGPGTRLTVT.

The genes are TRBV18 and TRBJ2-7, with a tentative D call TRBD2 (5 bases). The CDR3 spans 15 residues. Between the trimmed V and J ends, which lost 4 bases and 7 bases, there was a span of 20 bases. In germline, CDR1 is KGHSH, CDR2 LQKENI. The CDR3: CASSQTDMYPGEQYF. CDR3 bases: TGTGCCAGCTCACAGACCGACATGTATCCGGGGGAGCAGTACTTC.

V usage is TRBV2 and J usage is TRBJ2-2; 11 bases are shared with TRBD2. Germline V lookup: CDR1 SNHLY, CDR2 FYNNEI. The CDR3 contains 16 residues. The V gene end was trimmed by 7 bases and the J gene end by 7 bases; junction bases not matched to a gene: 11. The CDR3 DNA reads TGTGCCAGCACCTGGCTAGCGGGAGGAAGCCACGGGGAGCTGTTTTTT. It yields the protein CASTWLAGGSHGELFF. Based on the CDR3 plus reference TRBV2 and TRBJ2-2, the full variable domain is EPEVTQTPSHQVTQMGQEVILRCVPISNHLYFYWYRQILGQKVEFLVSFYNNEISEKSEIFDDQFSVERPDGSNFTLKIRSTKLEDSAMYFCASTWLAGGSHGELFFGEGSRLTVL.

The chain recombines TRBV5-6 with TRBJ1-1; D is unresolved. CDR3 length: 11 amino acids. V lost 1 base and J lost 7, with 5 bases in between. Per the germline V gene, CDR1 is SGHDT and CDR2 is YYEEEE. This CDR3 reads CASSLYGEAFF. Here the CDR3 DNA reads TGTGCCAGCAGCTTGTACGGTGAAGCTTTCTTT.

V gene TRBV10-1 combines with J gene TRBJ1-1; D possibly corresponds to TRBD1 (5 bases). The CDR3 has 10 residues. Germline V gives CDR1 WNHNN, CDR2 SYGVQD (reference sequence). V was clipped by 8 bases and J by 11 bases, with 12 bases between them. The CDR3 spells CASGARAAFF. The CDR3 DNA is TGCGCCAGCGGCGCCAGGGCGGCTTTCTTT.

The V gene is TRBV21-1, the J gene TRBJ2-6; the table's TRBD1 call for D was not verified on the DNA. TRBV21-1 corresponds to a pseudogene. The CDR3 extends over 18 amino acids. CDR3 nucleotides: TGTGCCAGCAGCAAAGTGGAAGGACAGGCCTCTGGGGCCAACGTCCTGACTTTC. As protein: CASSKVEGQASGANVLTF.

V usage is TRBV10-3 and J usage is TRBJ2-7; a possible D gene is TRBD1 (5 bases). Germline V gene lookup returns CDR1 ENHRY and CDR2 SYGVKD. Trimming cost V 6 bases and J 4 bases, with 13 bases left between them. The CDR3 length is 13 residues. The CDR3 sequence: CAISVGQGYEQYF. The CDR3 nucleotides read TGTGCCATCAGCGTCGGGCAGGGTTACGAGCAGTACTTC.

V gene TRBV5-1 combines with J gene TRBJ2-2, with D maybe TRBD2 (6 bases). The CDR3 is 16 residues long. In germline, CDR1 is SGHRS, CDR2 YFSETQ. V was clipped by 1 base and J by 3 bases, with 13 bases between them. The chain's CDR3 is CASSLFSGGDTGELFF. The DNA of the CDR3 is TGCGCCAGCAGCTTGTTCTCCGGCGGGGACACCGGGGAGCTGTTTTTT.